These T cell receptor beta chains were read from a single sample in a study of control samples from healthy donors and cancer patients. Profiling relied on immunoSEQ multiplex PCR, and the TCRdb table lists in-frame clones only, not all of them. The table includes approximately 160,000 clones, 80% to 95% detected once. The sequencing input was blood. The receptor source for this set is a woman aged 25 to 39 in good health. CDR3s include the opening cysteine and the closing phenylalanine or tryptophan. The D gene is left open where the match is weak. Clone size is shown for a subset of rows, as once, few, many or a class of expanded clone.

TRBJ2-2	.	TRBV7-9	15	TRBD2	CASSLAGGDTGELFF	TGTGCCAGCAGCTTGGCGGGAGGGGACACCGGGGAGCTGTTTTTT
TRBJ1-5	.	TRBV28	14	.	CASSLSRGNQPQHF	TGTGCCAGCAGTTTGTCGCGGGGCAATCAGCCCCAGCATTTT
TRBJ1-5	.	TRBV6-6	13	.	CASGRGIGQPQHF	TGTGCCAGCGGTCGGGGCATCGGTCAGCCCCAGCATTTT
TRBJ2-1	.	TRBV5-1	14	TRBD2	CASGGTSGANEQFF	TGCGCCAGCGGAGGGACTAGCGGAGCCAATGAGCAGTTCTTC
TRBJ2-7	.	TRBV5-4	15	TRBD1	CASNPGDRGTYEQYF	TGTGCCAGCAACCCTGGAGACAGGGGGACCTACGAGCAGTACTTC
TRBJ2-1	.	TRBV9	14	.	CASSTNTQGWEQFF	TGTGCCAGCAGCACAAACACACAGGGCTGGGAGCAGTTCTTC
TRBJ2-7	.	TRBV7-9	12	.	CASSLSHYEQYF	TGTGCCAGCAGCCTAAGTCACTACGAGCAGTACTTC
TRBJ2-7	.	TRBV4-1	15	.	CASSPFEGGYYEQYF	TGCGCCAGCAGCCCATTCGAAGGGGGATACTACGAGCAGTACTTC
TRBJ1-3	.	TRBV5-1	15	.	CASSLEGGSGNTIYF	TGCGCCAGCAGCTTGGAGGGGGGCTCTGGAAACACCATATATTTT
TRBJ2-3	.	TRBV19	15	TRBD2	CASSPGLVRSDTQYF	TGTGCCAGTAGTCCTGGACTAGTTAGGTCCGATACGCAGTATTTT
TRBJ1-1	.	TRBV19	15	TRBD1	CASTDRGRLNTEAFF	TGTGCCAGTACAGACAGGGGCCGATTGAACACTGAAGCTTTCTTT
TRBJ1-1	.	TRBV2	15	.	CASRSRPAMMVEAFF	TGTGCCAGCAGGAGCCGTCCAGCCATGATGGTCGAAGCTTTCTTT
TRBJ1-2	.	TRBV4-2	13	.	CASSQDLTKSYTF	TGTGCCAGCAGCCAAGATTTAACTAAGAGCTACACCTTC
TRBJ2-7	.	TRBV6-5	14	TRBD2	CASTHSGGSYEQYF	TGTGCCAGCACCCATAGCGGGGGCTCCTACGAGCAGTACTTC
TRBJ2-7	.	TRBV6-5	13	TRBD1	CASETGEQHEQYF	TGTGCCAGCGAGACAGGGGAACAACACGAGCAGTACTTC
TRBJ2-5	.	TRBV9	15	.	CASSVDRLARETQYF	TGTGCCAGCAGCGTAGATCGGCTAGCCCGGGAGACCCAGTACTTC
TRBJ1-1	.	TRBV16	14	TRBD1	CASSQYRGNTEAFF	TGTGCCAGCAGCCAATACAGGGGGAACACTGAAGCTTTCTTT
TRBJ1-1	once	TRBV7-8	16	TRBD1	CASSYDPRGMNTEAFF	TGTGCCAGCAGCTACGACCCCAGGGGGATGAACACTGAAGCTTTCTTT
TRBJ2-6	.	TRBV5-6	15	.	CASSLDTSGANVLTF	TGTGCCAGCAGCTTGGACACCTCTGGGGCCAACGTCCTGACTTTC
TRBJ1-2	.	TRBV4-2	15	.	CASSPHFNRNYGYTF	TGTGCCAGCAGCCCCCACTTTAACCGGAACTATGGCTACACCTTC
TRBJ2-7	.	TRBV7-3	14	TRBD2	CASSPAGGSYEQYF	TGTGCCAGCAGCCCAGCGGGGGGCAGCTACGAGCAGTACTTC
TRBJ1-1	.	TRBV30	14	.	CAWSVGRLWAEAFF	TGTGCCTGGAGTGTAGGCAGGCTTTGGGCTGAAGCTTTCTTT
TRBJ2-6	few	TRBV10-3	15	.	CAINEGHSGANVLTF	TGTGCCATCAACGAGGGACACTCTGGGGCCAACGTCCTGACTTTC
TRBJ2-5	.	TRBV28	17	TRBD2	CASSFLGLAGKKETQYF	TGTGCCAGCAGTTTTTTGGGACTAGCGGGAAAAAAAGAGACCCAGTACTTC
TRBJ2-7	few	TRBV5-4	13	TRBD2	CASSLRGAYEQYF	TGTGCCAGCAGCTTACGGGGGGCCTACGAGCAGTACTTC
TRBJ2-5	.	TRBV7-3	14	.	CASSLTGQKETQYF	TGTGCCAGCAGCTTAACCGGGCAGAAAGAGACCCAGTACTTC
TRBJ1-1	.	TRBV28	16	.	CASSLLTANRGTEAFF	TGTGCCAGCAGTTTATTGACAGCCAACCGGGGGACTGAAGCTTTCTTT
TRBJ1-5	.	TRBV5-6	13	.	CASSFGGNQPQHF	TGTGCCAGCAGCTTCGGTGGCAATCAGCCCCAGCATTTT
TRBJ2-7	.	TRBV12-3/TRBV12-4	13	.	CASRKTGTYEQYF	TGTGCCAGCAGGAAGACAGGAACCTACGAGCAGTACTTC
TRBJ2-7	once	TRBV2	15	TRBD1	CASSEKGAGSYEQYF	TGTGCCAGCAGTGAAAAGGGGGCGGGCTCCTACGAGCAGTACTTC
TRBJ2-5	.	TRBV7-2	14	TRBD2	CASGRGGAQETQYF	TGTGCCAGCGGACGGGGGGGAGCTCAAGAGACCCAGTACTTC
TRBJ2-4	.	TRBV10-2	14	.	CASKEGGMENIQYF	TGCGCCAGCAAAGAGGGGGGGATGGAAAACATTCAGTACTTC
TRBJ1-3	.	TRBV19	19	.	CASSINGGFKPSSGNTIYF	TGTGCCAGTAGTATTAACGGGGGCTTCAAACCATCCTCTGGAAACACCATATATTTT
TRBJ1-4	.	TRBV30	15	TRBD1	CAWSVGGHFNEKLFF	TGTGCCTGGAGTGTAGGGGGCCATTTTAATGAAAAACTGTTTTTT
TRBJ2-7	.	TRBV5-1	13	.	CASSLAGKWEQYF	TGCGCCAGCAGCTTGGCGGGGAAGTGGGAGCAGTACTTC
TRBJ1-2	once	TRBV12-3/TRBV12-4	12	.	CASSLAPYGYTF	TGTGCCAGCAGTTTAGCCCCCTATGGCTACACCTTC
TRBJ1-4	.	TRBV11-2	14	.	CASSLHSTNEKLFF	TGTGCCAGCAGCCTGCATTCAACTAATGAAAAACTGTTTTTT
TRBJ2-2	few	TRBV11-3	16	TRBD2	CASSLSAGRDTGELFF	TGTGCCAGCAGCTTATCGGCAGGGAGGGACACCGGGGAGCTGTTTTTT
TRBJ2-7	.	TRBV2	12	.	CASPLASGEQYF	TGTGCCAGCCCCCTGGCTAGTGGGGAGCAGTACTTC
TRBJ2-7	.	TRBV27	15	TRBD1	CASSPAGTGSYEQYF	TGTGCCAGCAGTCCGGCCGGGACAGGATCCTACGAGCAGTACTTC
TRBJ2-3	.	TRBV11-2	16	TRBD2	CASIPGLAASTDTQYF	TGTGCCAGCATACCAGGACTAGCGGCTAGCACAGATACGCAGTATTTT
TRBJ2-7	.	TRBV4-3	15	TRBD2	CASRRERDLLYEQYF	TGCGCCAGCAGACGAGAGCGGGATTTACTCTACGAGCAGTACTTC
TRBJ1-5	once	TRBV6-5	13	.	CASRTGSHQPQHF	TGTGCCAGTCGTACAGGGAGCCATCAGCCCCAGCATTTT
TRBJ2-3	.	TRBV28	17	TRBD2	CASSLERLAGSTDTQYF	TGTGCCAGCAGTTTGGAGAGACTAGCGGGGAGCACAGATACGCAGTATTTT
TRBJ2-1	.	TRBV5-4	14	.	CASRPDSSYNEQFF	TGTGCCAGCAGGCCTGATAGCTCCTACAATGAGCAGTTCTTC
TRBJ2-4	once	TRBV19	17	TRBD1	CASRANRGDGAKNIQYF	TGTGCCAGTAGAGCCAACAGGGGTGATGGGGCCAAAAACATTCAGTACTTC
TRBJ1-4	.	TRBV18	13	TRBD1	CASARTGAEKLFF	TGTGCCAGCGCCCGGACAGGAGCTGAAAAACTGTTTTTT
TRBJ1-1	.	TRBV5-4	11	.	CASSSGVEAFF	TGTGCCAGCAGCTCGGGAGTTGAAGCTTTCTTT
TRBJ2-7	.	TRBV10-3	15	TRBD2	CAISQGTSGPYEQYF	TGTGCCATCAGCCAAGGGACTAGCGGGCCCTACGAGCAGTACTTC
TRBJ2-7	.	TRBV6-4	13	.	CASSETPNYEQYF	TGTGCCAGCAGTGAGACCCCGAATTACGAGCAGTACTTC
TRBJ2-7	.	TRBV19	12	TRBD2	CASSNLAGEQYF	TGTGCCAGTAGTAACCTAGCGGGCGAGCAGTACTTC